This TCR beta chain was captured by sequencing in a study of molecular identifiers for immune sequencing clone quantification. Both previously described methods and listed TCR primers were employed to make bulk TCR libraries. TCRdb independently ran MiXCR on the PCR reads; one entry per CDR3 protein. Of over 600,000 distinct CDR3 sequences in the sample, approximately 20% are singletons; the top ten hold 0.75% to 0.95%. This clonotype was counted ten times or more. Germline V CDR1 and CDR2: LGHNA, YSLEER. The CDR3 runs 15 residues. J lost 4 bases, V lost 4 bases, and 8 bases had no gene match. This sequence joins TRBV4-3 and TRBJ2-3; 7 bases fit TRBD2. The source material was naive CD8+ T cells from blood, with Jurkat cell RNA spiked in. Subset described: FACS-sorted CD8+CD4-CCR7+CD45RA+ naive T cells. The sequence derives from a human donor in good health. Some libraries in this study had Jurkat cell RNA spiked in. CDR3 coding DNA: TGCGCCAGCAGCCCGGCCACGGGGAGGGCAGATACGCAGTATTTT. It is translated as CASSPATGRADTQYF.